These 17 T cell receptor beta chains came from one sample sequenced in a study of T cells in Graves' hyperthyroidism and ophthalmopathy. RNA transcripts gave rise to amplified TCR beta CDR3 regions. The TCR CDR3 was amplified in a first-round RT-PCR using the HTBI primer set. TCRdb re-called the multiplex PCR reads with MiXCR, one entry per CDR3 protein. The sample has more than 300,000 distinct CDR3 sequences; 11% to 15% are singletons. Sequenced sample: blood. The source is a woman aged 25 to 39 with Graves' hyperthyroidism.

The table lists this clonotype with a few counts. The chain joins TRBV5-1 to TRBJ2-1; 7 nucleotides match TRBD1. Looked up from germline, CDR1 is SGHRS and CDR2 is YFSETQ. The CDR3 contains 13 residues. With V trimmed by 3 bases and J by 7 bases, 4 bases remained unmatched. As DNA, the CDR3 is TGCGCCAGCAGCTGGGGACAGCCTAATGAGCAGTTCTTC. Its translation is CASSWGQPNEQFF.

The J gene is TRBJ2-7, the V gene TRBV9, with a weak D call TRBD1 (7 bases). Trimming left V 3 bases short and J 6 bases short, with 19 bases between. The V gene's germline CDR1 is SGDLS and CDR2 YYNGEE. This CDR3 contains 15 residues. CDR3 residues: CASSAQGGFVGEQYF. The CDR3 DNA reads TGTGCCAGCAGCGCCCAGGGGGGTTTTGTCGGCGAGCAGTACTTC.

This chain connects TRBV10-3 to TRBJ2-7, with no clear D. This CDR3 has 15 amino acids. CDR1 and CDR2 from the germline V gene are ENHRY and SYGVKD. Trimming removed 10 bases at V and 2 bases at J, with 21 bases between. CDR3 in amino acids: CATPRVSPTTYEQYF. The DNA for the CDR3 is TGTGCCACTCCACGCGTGAGTCCAACAACCTACGAGCAGTACTTC.

The rearrangement joins TRBV7-2 to TRBJ1-1; D call uncertain. Germline V lookup: CDR1 SGHTA, CDR2 FQGNSA. Trimming removed 7 bases from V and 1 base from J, with 13 bases in between. The CDR3 extends over 14 amino acids. The CDR3 bases are TGTGCCAGCATCCTAGCGGGCGGGAACACTGAAGCTTTCTTT. It specifies CASILAGGNTEAFF.

There are many counts of this clonotype. This chain connects TRBV28 to TRBJ1-1; D ambiguous. V lost 2 bases and J 3 bases, leaving 7 bases between the germline ends. The CDR3 length is 13 residues. Germline CDR1 and CDR2: MDHEN and SYDVKM. CDR3 nucleotides: TGTGCCAGCAGTTTACTTCAGTACACTGAAGCTTTCTTT. Its translation: CASSLLQYTEAFF.

This clonotype has only a few counts. The V call is TRBV6-2 or TRBV6-3, the J call TRBJ2-1; D is unresolved. This CDR3 has 11 amino acids. V was pared by 5 bases and J by 11 bases, with 10 bases between. Germline V gene data show CDR1 as MNHEY and CDR2 as SVGEGT. Here the CDR3 reads CASSDRVQQFF. As DNA, the CDR3 is TGTGCCAGCAGTGACCGGGTCCAGCAGTTCTTC.

This CDR3 is CAWKWARGTQYF. CDR3 nucleotide sequence: TGTGCCTGGAAGTGGGCCCGGGGTACGCAGTATTTT. The chain carries TRBV30 and TRBJ2-3; the D gene is possibly TRBD2 (5 bases). The CDR3 has 12 amino acids. V shed 4 bases and J shed 8 bases, with 13 bases lying between them. Germline values: CDR1 GTSNPN, CDR2 SVGIG (reference sequence).

This clonotype was detected a few times. J is TRBJ1-2 and V is TRBV19; no definite D call. With 11 bases removed from V and 8 bases from J, the gap between germline ends came to 15 bases. This CDR3 is 11 amino acids long. Germline V CDR1 and CDR2: LNHDA, SQIVND (reference sequence). This CDR3 is CAGSDARGYTF. CDR3 sequence (DNA): TGTGCCGGATCCGACGCTCGGGGCTACACCTTC.

This clonotype was seen only a few times. The gene calls are TRBV11-2 and TRBJ1-2; D gene unclear. Trimming pared 2 bases from V and 4 bases from J, leaving 8 bases between. The CDR3 covers 13 residues. Per the germline V gene, CDR1 is SGHAT and CDR2 is FQNNGV. CDR3 loop: CASSLFQAYGYTF. The CDR3 DNA reads as TGTGCCAGCAGCTTATTCCAGGCCTATGGCTACACCTTC.

For the CDR3, the DNA is TGCGCCACGATTCGACTAGGCGGGTGGGCCAATGAGCAGTTCTTC. This encodes CATIRLGGWANEQFF. The V and J genes are TRBV10-2 and TRBJ2-1; tentatively, D is TRBD2 (6 bases). With 10 bases removed from V and 6 bases from J, the gap between germline ends came to 22 bases. Germline CDR1 reads WSHSY; CDR2 reads SAAADI. This CDR3 comprises 15 residues.

This clonotype was seen repeatedly, ten times or more. The chain is built from TRBV5-1 and TRBJ2-1, with 7 positions matching TRBD1. The germline V gene encodes CDR1 SGHRS and CDR2 YFSETQ. The CDR3 consists of 17 residues. V shed 1 base and J 4 bases; nucleotides not matched to a gene: 11. The CDR3 sequence: CASSLRQGPLRYNEQFF. The CDR3 DNA reads as TGCGCCAGCAGCTTGCGACAGGGTCCCCTCAGATACAATGAGCAGTTCTTC.

The sample holds many counts of this clonotype. The J gene is TRBJ2-7, the V gene TRBV3-1; 12 bases fit TRBD2. The V gene's germline CDR1 is LGHDT and CDR2 YNNKEL (reference sequence). The CDR3 contains 17 residues. The V segment lost 2 bases and the J segment 0 bases; nucleotides outside the gene matches: 5. CDR3 sequence (DNA): TGTGCCAGCAGCCAACGACTAGCGGGGGTTAGCTCCTACGAGCAGTACTTC. It is translated as CASSQRLAGVSSYEQYF.

This clonotype was detected ten times or more. This sequence joins TRBV30 and TRBJ2-2; no clear D. Germline V gene lookup returns CDR1 GTSNPN and CDR2 SVGIG (reference sequence). This CDR3 comprises 12 residues. V dropped 1 base and J dropped 6 bases, with 6 bases sitting between them. In nucleotides, the CDR3 is TGTGCCTGGAGTGCGGACGCCGGGGAGCTGTTTTTT. This translates into CAWSADAGELFF.

This clonotype was observed a handful of times. One end of the junction fails to match germline, which may point to a read error. The J gene is TRBJ2-5, the V gene TRBV4-2, with 12 bases identical to TRBD2. The CDR3 is 18 residues long. CDR1 LGHNA and CDR2 YNFKEQ come from the germline V gene. The CDR3 DNA reads as TGTGCCAGCAGCCGAGAGCTAGCGGGAGGGCCCACCCAAGTGACCCAGTACTTC. Residues: CASSRELAGGPTQVTQYF.

The sample holds a few counts of this clonotype. The CDR3 coding sequence is TGTGCCAGCACCATTAGCGGGACAGGGGCCGGCTACACCTTC. Translating it yields CASTISGTGAGYTF. The chain recombines TRBV7-9 with TRBJ1-2, with 10 bases that match TRBD1. V lost 7 bases, J lost 8 bases, and 10 bases stayed unmatched. Germline lookup yields CDR1 SEHNR and CDR2 FQNEAQ (reference sequence). This CDR3 spans 14 amino acids.

This clonotype was observed at least ten times. This chain links TRBV27 with TRBJ2-7; TRBD1 agrees at 7 bases. The CDR3 spans 14 residues. V was pared by 5 bases and J by 3 bases, with 7 bases of the junction left unmatched. Germline values: CDR1 MNHEY, CDR2 SMNVEV (reference sequence). CDR3 region: CASSVLGQVYEQYF. The CDR3 DNA follows: TGTGCCAGCAGTGTACTTGGACAGGTCTACGAGCAGTACTTC.

The chain carries TRBV28 and TRBJ2-1; D not certain. Germline CDR1 is MDHEN and CDR2 is SYDVKM. CDR3 length equals 12 residues. The V gene lost 3 bases and the J gene lost 10 bases, with 10 bases spanning the gap. CDR3: CASSLFEGEQFF. In nucleotides, the CDR3 is TGTGCCAGCAGTTTGTTCGAAGGCGAGCAGTTCTTC.